The 14 T cell receptor beta chains below all came from one sample that was sequenced in a study of patients and donors after allogeneic stem cell transplantation. One entry per CDR3 protein, called by TCRdb with MiXCR from the RT-PCR reads. The table has 4,000 to 5,000 distinct CDR3 sequences, about 17% seen once. What was sequenced was blood, either unsorted or a sorted T cell fraction (not recorded which). These receptors originate from a human donor who was either an allogeneic HSCT recipient or a stem cell or donor lymphocyte infusion donor (not recorded which). It is not recorded whose cells these are; they may come from a transplant donor.

This clonotype was detected ten times or more. The chain recombines TRBV29-1 with TRBJ1-4, with 9 bases matching TRBD1. Germline assignment: CDR1 SQVTM and CDR2 ANQGSEA. This CDR3 has 15 amino acids. Losses at the gene ends were 4 bases for V and 3 bases for J; bases not matched to a gene: 6. The CDR3 DNA sequence: TGCAGCGTTGGTCAGACAGGGGGGGCTAATGAAAAACTGTTTTTT. Protein sequence: CSVGQTGGANEKLFF.

Sample share makes this clonotype medium-sized. The chain links TRBV12-3 or TRBV12-4 to TRBJ1-6; 8 positions agree with TRBD1. V lost 8 bases, J lost 6 bases, and 6 bases stayed unmatched. CDR3 size: 14 residues. The CDR3 nucleotides read TGTGCCAGCTGGGGGGGACAGGTTAATTCACCCCTCCACTTT. Its protein product is CASWGGQVNSPLHF.

This clonotype has a handful of counts. J is TRBJ2-7 and V is TRBV5-1, with D hard to call. This CDR3 is 13 amino acids long. Germline loops: CDR1 SGHRS, CDR2 YFSETQ. The V gene lost 0 bases and the J gene lost 1 base, with 5 bases spanning the gap. The CDR3 loop reads CASSLVGSYEQYF. In DNA form, the CDR3 reads TGCGCCAGCAGCTTGGTAGGTTCCTACGAGCAGTACTTC.

The J gene is TRBJ1-2, the V gene TRBV24-1, with D perhaps TRBD1 (6 bases). Germline V gene data show CDR1 as KGHDR and CDR2 as SFDVKD. The CDR3 is 14 residues long. Trimming removed 4 bases at V and 2 bases at J, with 10 bases between. CDR3 coding DNA: TGTGCCACCAGTGAAAATACAGGGAACTATGGCTACACCTTC. It translates to CATSENTGNYGYTF.

This clonotype was found a few times. The chain recombines TRBV3-1 with TRBJ2-2; 7 bases are a match to TRBD1. This CDR3 spans 15 amino acids. Trimming took 4 bases from V and 5 from J; bases not matched to a gene: 7. The germline V gene has CDR1 LGHDT and CDR2 YNNKEL (reference sequence). DNA for the CDR3: TGTGCCAGCAGCCCGGACAGGTTGAGGACCGGGGAGCTGTTTTTT. Translating it yields CASSPDRLRTGELFF.

In this sample, this clonotype turned up a few times. V is TRBV7-9 and J is TRBJ2-3; D remains unclear. Between the trimmed V and J ends, which lost 1 base and 7 bases, there was a span of 0 bases. CDR1 is SEHNR and CDR2 is FQNEAQ in the germline V gene (reference sequence). The CDR3 is 10 residues long. The CDR3: CASSLDTQYF. The CDR3 DNA reads TGTGCCAGCAGCTTAGATACGCAGTATTTT.

The CDR3 protein is CASSSNNEQFF. In nucleotides, the CDR3 is TGTGCCAGCAGTTCCAATAATGAGCAGTTCTTC. The chain employs TRBV28 and TRBJ2-1; D is ambiguous. Deletions cut 4 bases from V and 7 bases from J, with 5 bases between. Germline V gene lookup returns CDR1 MDHEN and CDR2 SYDVKM. This CDR3 has 11 amino acids.

The CDR3 loop is CASSLGPENEQFF. In DNA form, the CDR3 reads TGTGCCAGCAGCTTGGGACCTGAGAATGAGCAGTTCTTC. The chain joins TRBV5-4 to TRBJ2-1; D unclear. V gave up 0 bases and J gave up 7 bases, with 8 bases separating them. CDR3 length: 13 amino acids. Germline CDR1 reads SGHNT; CDR2 reads YYREEE (reference sequence).

The V call is TRBV2, the J call TRBJ2-1; D uncertain. There are 13 residues in the CDR3. V shed 10 bases and J shed 10 bases, with 20 bases lying between them. CDR1 is SNHLY and CDR2 is FYNNEI in the germline V gene. CDR3 nucleotide sequence: TGTGCCATCCTCCGGGCAGGTGGGGTGGAGCAGTTCTTC. Translated: CAILRAGGVEQFF.

This clonotype is medium-sized (0.01 to 0.1%) in the sample. The chain employs TRBV5-1 and TRBJ2-1, with 11 bases aligning to TRBD2. The junction had 7 bases not matched to a gene; V was cut back by 2 bases and J by 9 bases. This CDR3 has 15 amino acids. Germline V gives CDR1 SGHRS, CDR2 YFSETQ. The CDR3 region has the DNA TGCGCCAGCAGCTTTGTGGGTAGCGGGGGGGGTGAGCAGTTCTTC. This translates into CASSFVGSGGGEQFF.

This rearrangement joins TRBV20-1 to TRBJ2-1; D not certain. From germline, CDR1 is DFQATT and CDR2 SNEGSKA (reference sequence). CDR3 length: 12 residues. V was shortened by 2 bases and J by 8 bases, with 10 bases between the two germline ends. The CDR3 coding sequence is TGCAGTGCTAGAATACCTAGGGATGAGCAGTTCTTC. It translates to CSARIPRDEQFF.

This chain joins TRBV5-1 and TRBJ2-3; TRBD2 is a possible D gene (6 bases). The CDR3 extends over 14 amino acids. Germline V lookup: CDR1 SGHRS, CDR2 YFSETQ. V was shortened by 0 bases and J by 4 bases, with 9 bases between the two germline ends. DNA for the CDR3: TGCGCCAGCAGCTTGGCGGGGGTACCAGATACGCAGTATTTT. Its protein product is CASSLAGVPDTQYF.

Only a few counts were recorded for this clonotype. This rearrangement joins TRBV4-1 to TRBJ2-7, with 7 bases aligning to TRBD1. Trimming at V came to 4 bases and at J to 0 bases, leaving 15 bases not matched to a gene. Germline-derived CDR1 and CDR2 are MGHRA and YSYEKL. There are 18 residues in the CDR3. The CDR3 bases are TGCGCCAGCAGCCGCTCGACAGGGAACCCCTGGAGCTCCTACGAGCAGTACTTC. Amino acids: CASSRSTGNPWSSYEQYF.

The chain uses TRBV11-3 and TRBJ2-3, with D possibly TRBD2 on 7 matching bases. This CDR3 has 13 amino acids. Trimming cost V 8 bases and J 3 bases, with 12 bases left between them. Germline-derived CDR1 and CDR2 are SGHNT and YENEEA. CDR3 sequence reads: CASRGGATDTQYF. DNA of the CDR3: TGTGCCAGCCGAGGGGGGGCGACAGATACGCAGTATTTT.